Detailed here is one T cell receptor beta chain. The record originates from a study of blood T cell repertoires in COVID-19. TCRdb's copy holds only in-frame clones and misses some; the assay was immunoSEQ multiplex PCR. The sample carries 250,000 to 350,000 clones, 86% recorded once. Germline lookup yields CDR1 DFQATT and CDR2 SNEGSKA (reference sequence). The CDR3 is 11 amino acids. V was shortened by 3 bases and J by 4 bases, with 6 bases between the two germline ends. The sample taken for sequencing was peripheral blood. The chain recombines TRBV20-1 with TRBJ2-5; no clear D gene. This TCR was sampled from a woman in her 30s with active or convalescent COVID-19. In DNA form, the CDR3 reads TGCAGTGCTAGTCACGGAGAGACCCAGTACTTC. It yields the protein CSASHGETQYF.